Sequencing of this TCR beta chain was carried out in a study of cytomegalovirus exposure and HLA in healthy donors. The assay was immunoSEQ multiplex PCR, and TCRdb's table has in-frame clones only and misses some. This sample has around 140,000 clones, with about 94% found just once. Broader study findings: The study recorded around 160 TCR beta chains that were cytomegalovirus-associated. Subsequent analysis revealed that first-cohort TCR clusters tended to co-occur in the roughly 120 validation repertoires.

Per the germline V gene, CDR1 is SNHLY and CDR2 is FYNNEI. There are 14 residues in the CDR3. V gave up 7 bases and J gave up 3 bases; unmatched junction bases: 5. For this clone: Its antigen is not identified.

V usage is TRBV2 and J usage is TRBJ2-7; 11 bases map to TRBD2. The sample consisted of PBMCs. The sequence was collected from a man aged 18 to 35 in good health and CMV-seropositive. This CDR3 reads CASTGTSGNYEQYF. The DNA for the CDR3 is TGTGCCAGCACCGGGACTAGCGGAAACTACGAGCAGTACTTC.